This TCR beta chain was recovered during a study of vaccination and CD4 T cells after COVID-19 (dated by TCRdb to between 2022 and 2023). Notes on the research overall: Convalescent patients had a positive SARS-CoV-2 result on nasal swab PCR, and of these patients, fewer than ten had mild disease and one had severe disease. In the convalescent cohort there were six males and four females, among whom were two Hispanic individuals, seven Caucasians, two Asians and one multiracial person. Participants got two doses of the Pfizer-BioNTech BNT162b2 vaccine (n=8) or two doses of the Moderna mRNA-1273 vaccine (n=2). Post-COVID blood samples from convalescent patients were collected a median of around 100 days after diagnosis, with a range of 35 to 161 days. Post-vaccine blood samples were obtained a median of about 77 days after the second vaccine dose, with a range of 14 to 241 days. Overlapping spike peptide pools from SARS-CoV-2 and from the common cold coronaviruses HCoV-NL63, HCoV-OC43 and HCoV-229E were used as culture stimuli. Control cultures received a CEFX viral epitope pool as the positive control, an HIV-1 Nef peptide pool as the negative control, or no peptide. In nine to eleven COVID-19 convalescent patients and a handful of infection-naive healthy vaccine recipients, researchers compared the spike-specific CD4+ TCR repertoire from before mRNA vaccination with the repertoire from after. Findings and caveats that apply to the study as a whole: The number of convalescent patients in the study was relatively small, and the study did not examine early timepoints following natural infection. In convalescent patients, nearly all vaccine-specific clones (304 of 307) were found to be mono-reactive for SARS-CoV-2 spike rather than cross-reactive with common cold coronaviruses. Among the post-vaccine SARS-CoV-2-reactive clones in convalescent patients, a median around 90% showed up only after vaccination, which suggests vaccine-specific priming. The median number of SARS-CoV-2-reactive clonotypes rose from approximately 20 after infection to 35 to 45 after vaccination, but the change was not significant.

In light of the paper, this sample's treatment or condition label describes: roughly 11-day PBMC culture with coronavirus spike peptide pools or control peptides (ViraFEST assay). To expand antigen-specific T cells with peptide pools and then pick out the expanded clonotypes through TCR sequencing, the study relied on the ViraFEST assay. Positive SARS-CoV-2 PCR tests in the convalescent patients dated from March to December 2020, before Alpha, Beta and Delta variants emerged in the United States. PBMCs were cultured at 1.5 million to 2 million per well in IMDM supplemented with roughly 5% human AB serum and about 10 IU/ml IL-2, with roughly 10 ug/ml peptide pools added. On days 3 and 7, half of the culture medium was replaced with fresh IL-2-containing medium. After about 10 days of culture, CD4+ T cells were isolated by negative selection using the EasySep CD4+ T cell isolation kit. Ficoll-Paque Plus gradient centrifugation was used to isolate PBMCs from whole blood, and the isolated PBMCs were then either used fresh or cryopreserved at -140C. Each culture condition was generally run in triplicate wells.

On this clonotype: Its antigen is still unknown. No much larger clone exists at a distance of one base, and base qualities are not known.

Libraries were made using PCR. TCR sequencing of DNA from cultured CD4+ T cells used the Oncomine TCR Beta short-read assay at the Johns Hopkins FTIC core. The QIAamp micro DNA kit was used to extract genomic DNA from the cultured CD4+ T cells. Oncomine TCR Beta libraries from cultured CD4+ T cells were pooled with unique dual indexes and sequenced on an Illumina iSeq 100. In the paper's pipeline: Non-productive sequences were filtered out, and CDR3s that did not start with C, did not end with F or W, or were shorter than 7 amino acids were discarded. The MANAFEST web application was used to identify antigen-specific clonotypes by comparing peptide-stimulated wells against reference wells and other culture wells. Positive clones required FDR below 0.05, an odds ratio above 5, and productive frequency above 0.1% in at least two of three replicate wells. Cross-reactive clonotypes were defined as significantly expanded in both SARS-CoV-2 spike wells and at least one common cold coronavirus spike condition. Using R version 3.6.1, CDR3 homology was evaluated through Levenshtein distances (stringdist) along with unrooted phylogenetic trees (ape). Using fastp trimming at Q25 and MiXCR clonotype assembly, TCRdb reanalyzed the public sequencing data and kept in-frame beta chains. A single entry per CDR3 protein holds the most common genes and DNA from its merged rows. It is TCRdb's table, rather than the study itself, that gives the V and J calls and clone size. The sample profile shows over 20,000 distinct CDR3 sequences; about 51% of them were found once. Jointly, the top ten make up more than 3.5% of the sample.

Specimen: CD4+ T cells from blood, cultured in vitro. This TCR was sampled from a human donor who had recovered from COVID-19.

The CDR3: CASSRDRGNSPLHF. The nucleotides read TGCGCCAGCAGCCGAGACAGGGGGAATTCACCCCTCCACTTT. Recombination joined TRBV4-1 with TRBJ1-6; 9 bases in between match TRBD1. Including cysteine and phenylalanine, the CDR3 has 14 amino acids. Only CDR3 DNA remains: 42 bases, in frame from the first base. V and J are trimmed by 4 bases and 7 bases, and the gene matches miss 2 bases of the junction. CDR1 is given as MGHRA and CDR2 as YSYEKL, both from the germline V gene.